Listed below are T cell receptor beta chains from one sample, sequenced in a study of CD8 T cells in Susac syndrome. TCRdb analysed the immunoSEQ multiplex PCR reads with MiXCR anew, one entry per CDR3 protein. The sample includes about 130,000 distinct CDR3 sequences, more than 75% of them seen just once. The sequenced material came from CD8+ T cells from PBMCs. Receptors were obtained from a human donor with multiple sclerosis. Both conserved end residues are part of each CDR3. A D gene is named only where the DNA matches it firmly. Only some rows state a clone size, as once, few, many or a class for expanded clones.

clone_size: NA; v_call: TRBV6-5; j_call: TRBJ2-7; d_call: TRBD2; cdr3_nt: TGTGCCAGCAGTTACTCGCGACTAGCAAGGAACGAGCAGTACTTC; cdr3_aa: CASSYSRLARNEQYF
clone_size: NA; v_call: TRBV7-7; j_call: TRBJ2-1; d_call: NA; cdr3_nt: TGTGCCAGCAGCCCCGGGACATACAATGAGCAGTTCTTC; cdr3_aa: CASSPGTYNEQFF
clone_size: once; v_call: TRBV12-3/TRBV12-4; j_call: TRBJ2-3; d_call: NA; cdr3_nt: TGTGCCAGCAGTTTCTCGGGACAAACAGATACGCAGTATTTT; cdr3_aa: CASSFSGQTDTQYF
clone_size: NA; v_call: TRBV7-2; j_call: TRBJ2-5; d_call: NA; cdr3_nt: TGTGCCAGCAGCGCGTTACTAGTTCAAGAGACCCAGTACTTC; cdr3_aa: CASSALLVQETQYF
clone_size: NA; v_call: TRBV11-2; j_call: TRBJ1-2; d_call: TRBD1; cdr3_nt: TGTGCCAGCACTTCTCTGGGGACAGGAAACTATGGCTACACCTTC; cdr3_aa: CASTSLGTGNYGYTF
clone_size: NA; v_call: TRBV11-2; j_call: TRBJ2-7; d_call: NA; cdr3_nt: TGTGCCAGCAGCCATTGGAACAGGGAGGGGTCCTACGAGCAGTACTTC; cdr3_aa: CASSHWNREGSYEQYF
clone_size: NA; v_call: TRBV12-5; j_call: TRBJ1-1; d_call: TRBD1; cdr3_nt: TGTGCTAGTGCCTCCAGGGGGACTGAAGCTTTCTTT; cdr3_aa: CASASRGTEAFF
clone_size: NA; v_call: TRBV5-1; j_call: TRBJ2-1; d_call: NA; cdr3_nt: TGCGCCAGCAGCGAGGTGGACTACAATGAGCAGTTCTTC; cdr3_aa: CASSEVDYNEQFF
clone_size: NA; v_call: TRBV20-1; j_call: TRBJ2-3; d_call: NA; cdr3_nt: TGCAGTGCTAGCGGGAATCCAGTTGGGAGCTTGAACCCTAGCACAGATACGCAGTATTTT; cdr3_aa: CSASGNPVGSLNPSTDTQYF
clone_size: NA; v_call: TRBV4-1; j_call: TRBJ1-2; d_call: TRBD1; cdr3_nt: TGCGCCAGCAGCCAAGACGGGCAGGGGGGCTATGGCTACACCTTC; cdr3_aa: CASSQDGQGGYGYTF
clone_size: NA; v_call: TRBV19; j_call: TRBJ2-7; d_call: NA; cdr3_nt: TGTGCCAGTAGTCCTCGACGGGCCTACGAGCAGTACTTC; cdr3_aa: CASSPRRAYEQYF
clone_size: NA; v_call: TRBV30; j_call: TRBJ1-1; d_call: TRBD1; cdr3_nt: TGTGCCTGGCTGAAAACAGGGGCATCGGACACTGAAGCTTTCTTT; cdr3_aa: CAWLKTGASDTEAFF
clone_size: NA; v_call: TRBV27; j_call: TRBJ2-1; d_call: TRBD2; cdr3_nt: TGTGCCAGCAGCCCGGGACTAGCGGGACTATTGACCTACAATGAGCAGTTCTTC; cdr3_aa: CASSPGLAGLLTYNEQFF
clone_size: NA; v_call: TRBV7-9; j_call: TRBJ2-7; d_call: TRBD1; cdr3_nt: TGTGCCAGCAGCTTAGAGTTAGGGACAGGGTATATCGAGCAGTACTTC; cdr3_aa: CASSLELGTGYIEQYF
clone_size: NA; v_call: TRBV28; j_call: TRBJ2-3; d_call: NA; cdr3_nt: TGTGCCAGCAGATACTTGATATTTTCATCCTCTAACCGCACAGATACGCAGTATTTT; cdr3_aa: CASRYLIFSSSNRTDTQYF
clone_size: NA; v_call: TRBV30; j_call: TRBJ1-5; d_call: TRBD1; cdr3_nt: TGTGCCTGGAGTGCCGGGACAGAGGATCAGCCCCAGCATTTT; cdr3_aa: CAWSAGTEDQPQHF
clone_size: NA; v_call: TRBV12-3/TRBV12-4; j_call: TRBJ1-2; d_call: NA; cdr3_nt: TGTGCCAGCACCCATAGCGGTGGCTACACCTTC; cdr3_aa: CASTHSGGYTF
clone_size: NA; v_call: TRBV27; j_call: TRBJ1-2; d_call: TRBD1; cdr3_nt: TGTGCCAGCAGGGGACAGGATTTGGGGGGCTACACCTTC; cdr3_aa: CASRGQDLGGYTF
clone_size: NA; v_call: TRBV7-9; j_call: TRBJ1-1; d_call: NA; cdr3_nt: TGTGCCAGCAGCCTCCAGGGTCTTACTGAAGCTTTCTTT; cdr3_aa: CASSLQGLTEAFF
clone_size: NA; v_call: TRBV15; j_call: TRBJ1-5; d_call: NA; cdr3_nt: TGTGCCACCAGCCCCATAGGGAATAGCAATCAGCCCCAGCATTTT; cdr3_aa: CATSPIGNSNQPQHF
clone_size: NA; v_call: TRBV24-1; j_call: TRBJ1-2; d_call: NA; cdr3_nt: TGTGCCACCAGCGACCATTCCGGTGGTGGCTACACCTTC; cdr3_aa: CATSDHSGGGYTF
clone_size: NA; v_call: TRBV19; j_call: TRBJ1-2; d_call: NA; cdr3_nt: TGTGCCAGTAAGAAAGAACAGCTCTATGGCTACACCTTC; cdr3_aa: CASKKEQLYGYTF
clone_size: NA; v_call: TRBV4-1; j_call: TRBJ2-1; d_call: TRBD2; cdr3_nt: TGCGCCAGCAGCCAAAGGTTTGGGGGGGATGAGCAGTTCTTC; cdr3_aa: CASSQRFGGDEQFF
clone_size: NA; v_call: TRBV6-2/TRBV6-3; j_call: TRBJ2-7; d_call: TRBD2; cdr3_nt: TGTGCCAGCAGTTACTCTCGGCTAGCGGACTACGAGCAGTACTTC; cdr3_aa: CASSYSRLADYEQYF
clone_size: NA; v_call: TRBV30; j_call: TRBJ2-1; d_call: TRBD2; cdr3_nt: TGTGCCTGGAGTGTACTGCAGGCGGGAGCATACAATGAGCAGTTCTTC; cdr3_aa: CAWSVLQAGAYNEQFF
clone_size: NA; v_call: TRBV27; j_call: TRBJ2-5; d_call: NA; cdr3_nt: TGTGCCAGCAGTTCCGCGTGGGGGGAGGTGCAAGAGACCCAGTACTTC; cdr3_aa: CASSSAWGEVQETQYF
clone_size: NA; v_call: TRBV5-1; j_call: TRBJ1-1; d_call: TRBD1; cdr3_nt: TGCGCCAGCAGCTTGGTAGGGGACAGCAACACTGAAGCTTTCTTT; cdr3_aa: CASSLVGDSNTEAFF
clone_size: NA; v_call: TRBV4-3; j_call: TRBJ2-3; d_call: TRBD2; cdr3_nt: TGCGCCAGCAGCCAAGAAAGTCGGGGGGGAGCAGATACGCAGTATTTT; cdr3_aa: CASSQESRGGADTQYF
clone_size: NA; v_call: TRBV12-3/TRBV12-4; j_call: TRBJ2-1; d_call: NA; cdr3_nt: TGTGCCAGCAGTTTGGCAGAACGCTACAATGAGCAGTTCTTC; cdr3_aa: CASSLAERYNEQFF
clone_size: NA; v_call: TRBV5-1; j_call: TRBJ1-4; d_call: NA; cdr3_nt: TGCGCCAGCAGTCCATCCTCTGCAACCCATGAAAAACTGTTTTTT; cdr3_aa: CASSPSSATHEKLFF
clone_size: NA; v_call: TRBV4-3; j_call: TRBJ2-2; d_call: NA; cdr3_nt: TGCGCCAGCAGCCAAGTGCAGGGTACCGGGGAGCTGTTTTTT; cdr3_aa: CASSQVQGTGELFF
clone_size: NA; v_call: TRBV15; j_call: TRBJ2-2; d_call: NA; cdr3_nt: TGTGCCACCAGCAGCCGGGGTCCCCGGGCCGGGGAGCTGTTTTTT; cdr3_aa: CATSSRGPRAGELFF
clone_size: NA; v_call: TRBV30; j_call: TRBJ1-1; d_call: NA; cdr3_nt: TGTGCCTGGAGTGTAATGAGGGGCTCTGAAGCTTTCTTT; cdr3_aa: CAWSVMRGSEAFF
clone_size: NA; v_call: TRBV9; j_call: TRBJ2-1; d_call: TRBD2; cdr3_nt: TGTGCCAGCAGCGTAGATCTGGAGGGAGGGCCTAGCTACAATGAGCAGTTCTTC; cdr3_aa: CASSVDLEGGPSYNEQFF
clone_size: few; v_call: TRBV13; j_call: TRBJ2-3; d_call: NA; cdr3_nt: TGTGCCAGCAGCCCCGACAGCGTTCCTAGCACAGATACGCAGTATTTT; cdr3_aa: CASSPDSVPSTDTQYF
clone_size: NA; v_call: TRBV13; j_call: TRBJ1-1; d_call: NA; cdr3_nt: TGTGCCAGCAGCACAGGAAGGAACACTGAAGCTTTCTTT; cdr3_aa: CASSTGRNTEAFF
clone_size: NA; v_call: TRBV19; j_call: TRBJ1-1; d_call: NA; cdr3_nt: TGTGCCAGTAGTATGGGGCGAGGACACTTGAACACTGAAGCTTTCTTT; cdr3_aa: CASSMGRGHLNTEAFF
clone_size: NA; v_call: TRBV30; j_call: TRBJ2-7; d_call: TRBD1; cdr3_nt: TGTGCCTGGACCTCCGGGACAGCCTACGAGCAGTACTTC; cdr3_aa: CAWTSGTAYEQYF
clone_size: NA; v_call: TRBV5-6; j_call: TRBJ1-5; d_call: NA; cdr3_nt: TGTGCCAGCAGCTTTTTGCGGGATAGCAATCAGCCCCAGCATTTT; cdr3_aa: CASSFLRDSNQPQHF
clone_size: NA; v_call: TRBV20-1; j_call: TRBJ2-5; d_call: TRBD1; cdr3_nt: TGCAGTGCTAGTTCCATAGGGGAAACAGGGGGGACCCAGTACTTC; cdr3_aa: CSASSIGETGGTQYF
clone_size: NA; v_call: TRBV29-1; j_call: TRBJ2-1; d_call: NA; cdr3_nt: TGCAGCGTTGTGACCAATGAGCAGTTCTTC; cdr3_aa: CSVVTNEQFF
clone_size: NA; v_call: TRBV23-1; j_call: TRBJ2-1; d_call: TRBD1; cdr3_nt: TGCGCCAGGGGTTCGGATACTAGGACAGGAAACAATGAGCAGTTCTTC; cdr3_aa: CARGSDTRTGNNEQFF
clone_size: NA; v_call: TRBV12-5; j_call: TRBJ1-1; d_call: NA; cdr3_nt: TGTGCTAGTGCCCTCGAAGGGACTGAAGCTTTCTTT; cdr3_aa: CASALEGTEAFF
clone_size: NA; v_call: TRBV20-1; j_call: TRBJ2-7; d_call: TRBD2; cdr3_nt: TGCAGTGCCACGACTAGCGGGAGCTCCTACGAGCAGTACTTC; cdr3_aa: CSATTSGSSYEQYF
clone_size: NA; v_call: TRBV25-1; j_call: TRBJ2-2; d_call: NA; cdr3_nt: TGTGCCAGCATAGGCTGGGTGACCGGGGAGCTGTTTTTT; cdr3_aa: CASIGWVTGELFF
clone_size: NA; v_call: TRBV5-8; j_call: TRBJ2-7; d_call: TRBD2; cdr3_nt: TGTGCCAGCAGCTCCGGGACTAGCGGGAGTGTTTACGAGCAGTACTTC; cdr3_aa: CASSSGTSGSVYEQYF
clone_size: NA; v_call: TRBV6-2/TRBV6-3; j_call: TRBJ2-3; d_call: NA; cdr3_nt: TGTGCCACCCTAGGAGGATCCTTCGATGATACGCAGTATTTT; cdr3_aa: CATLGGSFDDTQYF
clone_size: NA; v_call: TRBV4-2; j_call: TRBJ2-2; d_call: TRBD1; cdr3_nt: TGTGCCAGCGGTTTAGGGGGCTACACCGGGGAGCTGTTTTTT; cdr3_aa: CASGLGGYTGELFF
clone_size: NA; v_call: TRBV5-4; j_call: TRBJ1-1; d_call: NA; cdr3_nt: TGTGCCAGCCTCCCCGGGGGGACTTTGAACACTGAAGCTTTCTTT; cdr3_aa: CASLPGGTLNTEAFF
clone_size: NA; v_call: TRBV29-1; j_call: TRBJ2-3; d_call: NA; cdr3_nt: TGCAGCGTTCGGACAGCGTTGGATACGCAGTATTTT; cdr3_aa: CSVRTALDTQYF
clone_size: NA; v_call: TRBV27; j_call: TRBJ2-2; d_call: NA; cdr3_nt: TGTGCCAGCAGTTTTATTTCCGGGGAGCTGTTTTTT; cdr3_aa: CASSFISGELFF